The rows below give T cell receptor beta chains drawn from one sample of a study of radiotherapy plus CTLA-4 blockade in lung cancer. Clones were read by immunoSEQ multiplex PCR, and TCRdb kept only the in-frame ones, dropping some. The repertoire holds about 97,000 clones, with roughly 74% as singletons. Specimen: peripheral blood, collected from a patient treated with radiotherapy plus ipilimumab. These receptors all stem from a human donor with non-small cell lung cancer who had a partial response to radiotherapy plus ipilimumab. Some clones in this sample may be carry-over from other donors' samples. Each CDR3 is given with its conserved first and last residue. A D gene is named only where the DNA matches it firmly. Clone sizes are given selectively: once, few, many, or a class where the clone is expanded.

CDR3 protein	CDR3 DNA	CDR3 length	J gene	clone size	D gene	V gene
CAWSLAGRADTQYF	TGTGCCTGGAGTCTAGCGGGACGGGCAGATACGCAGTATTTT	14	TRBJ2-3	NA	TRBD2	TRBV30
CASSLGGGGEQYF	TGTGCCAGCAGCTTAGGGGGGGGCGGCGAGCAGTACTTC	13	TRBJ2-7	NA	NA	TRBV7-7
CASSLGGGVRGAFF	TGTGCCAGCAGCTTAGGAGGTGGCGTCAGAGGAGCTTTCTTT	14	TRBJ1-1	NA	NA	TRBV7-6
CAWSEQGEQYF	TGTGCCTGGAGTGAGCAGGGCGAGCAGTACTTC	11	TRBJ2-7	once	NA	TRBV30
CASSLARTGDEKLFF	TGTGCCAGCAGCTTAGCGCGGACAGGGGACGAAAAACTGTTTTTT	15	TRBJ1-4	NA	TRBD1	TRBV7-9
CASGLRQAQYF	TGTGCCAGCGGTCTTAGGCAGGCCCAGTACTTC	11	TRBJ2-5	NA	NA	TRBV28
CASSLGLAGLQETQYF	TGCGCCAGCAGCCTGGGACTAGCGGGTTTACAAGAGACCCAGTACTTC	16	TRBJ2-5	NA	TRBD2	TRBV5-1
CASSLLGGRGVHEQYF	TGTGCCAGCAGCTTACTGGGCGGCAGGGGGGTGCACGAGCAGTACTTC	16	TRBJ2-7	NA	NA	TRBV7-6
CASSGQGKTYNEQFF	TGTGCCAGCAGCGGCCAGGGGAAAACCTACAATGAGCAGTTCTTC	15	TRBJ2-1	once	NA	TRBV9
CASSLRTGAGGELFF	TGTGCCAGCAGCTTAAGGACAGGGGCCGGCGGGGAGCTGTTTTTT	15	TRBJ2-2	NA	TRBD1	TRBV7-9
CAWKGLAGFEQFF	TGTGCCTGGAAGGGGCTAGCGGGTTTTGAGCAGTTCTTC	13	TRBJ2-1	NA	TRBD2	TRBV30
CASSVMGLATYNEQFF	TGTGCCAGCAGTGTGATGGGACTAGCGACCTACAATGAGCAGTTCTTC	16	TRBJ2-1	few	TRBD2	TRBV6-4
CASSGVAGSKETQYF	TGTGCCAGCAGCGGGGTGGCAGGGTCGAAAGAGACCCAGTACTTC	15	TRBJ2-5	few	NA	TRBV5-4
CASSETGYEQYF	TGTGCCAGCAGCGAGACAGGGTACGAGCAGTACTTC	12	TRBJ2-7	NA	TRBD1	TRBV6-5
CASTKRGTAYNEQFF	TGTGCCAGCACTAAACGCGGGACAGCCTACAATGAGCAGTTCTTC	15	TRBJ2-1	NA	NA	TRBV28
CASSSGTSETQYF	TGTGCCAGCAGCTCCGGGACTTCGGAGACCCAGTACTTC	13	TRBJ2-5	NA	NA	TRBV5-8
CASSLAPIAGEGSNEQFF	TGTGCCAGCAGCTTAGCACCCATAGCGGGAGAAGGGTCCAATGAGCAGTTCTTC	18	TRBJ2-1	NA	TRBD2	TRBV7-9
CASSLRGNIQYF	TGCGCCAGCAGCTTAAGGGGGAACATTCAGTACTTC	12	TRBJ2-4	NA	NA	TRBV7-9
CASSPQRGGADTQYF	TGTGCCAGCAGCCCTCAAAGGGGGGGCGCAGATACGCAGTATTTT	15	TRBJ2-3	NA	NA	TRBV5-4
CASSLDRATDTQYF	TGTGCCAGCAGCCTGGACAGAGCAACAGATACGCAGTATTTT	14	TRBJ2-3	NA	NA	TRBV14
CASSIGGGSAEKLFF	TGTGCCAGCAGCATTGGGGGGGGCTCGGCTGAAAAACTGTTTTTT	15	TRBJ1-4	few	NA	TRBV7-9
CASSSNGQIQETQYF	TGTGCCAGCAGCTCCAATGGGCAAATCCAAGAGACCCAGTACTTC	15	TRBJ2-5	NA	NA	TRBV11-2
CASSPLDQPIRTGSDTQYF	TGTGCCAGCTCACCACTGGATCAACCTATTCGGACAGGGTCAGATACGCAGTATTTT	19	TRBJ2-3	NA	TRBD1	TRBV18
CASRSGNSPLHF	TGTGCCAGCAGGAGCGGTAATTCACCCCTCCACTTT	12	TRBJ1-6	NA	NA	TRBV28
CASSQGGGKVAEQFF	TGCGCCAGCAGCCAAGGAGGGGGAAAGGTCGCTGAGCAGTTCTTC	15	TRBJ2-1	NA	NA	TRBV4-1
CASLTFGGRITEAFF	TGTGCCAGCTTAACGTTCGGGGGGCGCATCACTGAAGCTTTCTTT	15	TRBJ1-1	once	NA	TRBV27
CASWGRQFNSPLHF	TGTGCCAGCTGGGGGAGGCAGTTTAATTCACCCCTCCACTTT	14	TRBJ1-6	many	NA	TRBV28
CASSLGNSQETQYF	TGTGCCAGCAGCTTGGGCAACAGTCAAGAGACCCAGTACTTC	14	TRBJ2-5	once	NA	TRBV5-4
CASSFPEDPSWATNEKLFF	TGTGCCAGCAGTTTTCCGGAGGATCCGTCCTGGGCAACTAATGAAAAACTGTTTTTT	19	TRBJ1-4	NA	NA	TRBV27
CASSLFGENTGELFF	TGTGCCAGCAGCTTATTCGGTGAGAACACCGGGGAGCTGTTTTTT	15	TRBJ2-2	NA	NA	TRBV11-3
CASSVERRASTDTQYF	TGTGCCAGCAGCGTAGAGAGGAGGGCTAGCACAGATACGCAGTATTTT	16	TRBJ2-3	NA	NA	TRBV9
CASSLQGIGNEQFF	TGTGCCAGTAGCTTACAGGGGATCGGCAATGAGCAGTTCTTC	14	TRBJ2-1	NA	TRBD1	TRBV19
CASSEGQVKQYF	TGTGCCAGCAGTGAAGGACAGGTGAAGCAGTATTTT	12	TRBJ2-3	NA	NA	TRBV6-1
CASRRRKRECGMNEQFF	TGTGCCAGCAGAAGAAGAAAGCGGGAGTGCGGGATGAATGAGCAGTTCTTC	17	TRBJ2-1	few	TRBD2	TRBV6-4
CASSPSRDRVGYTF	TGTGCCAGCAGTCCGTCCCGGGACAGGGTTGGCTACACCTTC	14	TRBJ1-2	many	TRBD1	TRBV6-6
CAAGGGNYNSPLHF	TGTGCCGCGGGGGGGGGCAATTATAATTCACCCCTCCACTTT	14	TRBJ1-6	NA	NA	TRBV30
CASLKAGTGNSPLHF	TGTGCCAGCCTAAAGGCCGGGACAGGGAATTCACCCCTCCACTTT	15	TRBJ1-6	NA	TRBD1	TRBV2
CASSWAGGELFF	TGCGCCAGCAGCTGGGCCGGCGGGGAGCTGTTTTTT	12	TRBJ2-2	NA	NA	TRBV5-1
CASSLGAEQFF	TGTGCCAGCAGCTTGGGGGCTGAGCAGTTCTTC	11	TRBJ2-1	few	NA	TRBV11-3
CASKGQVNEKLFF	TGCGCCAGCAAGGGACAGGTTAATGAAAAACTGTTTTTT	13	TRBJ1-4	once	TRBD1	TRBV10-2
CASSLDLDRVGGYTF	TGTGCCAGCAGCTTAGACCTTGACAGGGTAGGAGGCTACACCTTC	15	TRBJ1-2	NA	TRBD1	TRBV11-2
CASSLGLETQYF	TGTGCCAGCAGCTTAGGTCTGGAGACCCAGTACTTC	12	TRBJ2-5	NA	NA	TRBV11-1
CASSPRGGEKLFF	TGTGCCAGCAGCCCCCGGGGGGGTGAAAAACTGTTTTTT	13	TRBJ1-4	NA	NA	TRBV7-3
CASRGQGGTTEAFF	TGTGCCAGCAGGGGACAGGGAGGGACCACTGAAGCTTTCTTT	14	TRBJ1-1	NA	TRBD1	TRBV28
CASSSRQGWGEKLFF	TGTGCCAGCAGCTCCCGACAGGGGTGGGGTGAAAAACTGTTTTTT	15	TRBJ1-4	NA	TRBD1	TRBV13
CASSLTSESYEQYF	TGTGCCAGCAGCTTGACTAGCGAGTCCTACGAGCAGTACTTC	14	TRBJ2-7	many	TRBD2	TRBV13
CASSLIAGREKLFF	TGTGCCAGCAGTTTAATAGCCGGGAGGGAAAAACTGTTTTTT	14	TRBJ1-4	NA	NA	TRBV28
CASSRPGQGIYGYTF	TGTGCCAGCAGTCGACCGGGACAGGGCATATATGGCTACACCTTC	15	TRBJ1-2	NA	TRBD1	TRBV28
CASSLELADEQFF	TGCGCCAGCAGCTTGGAACTAGCGGACGAGCAGTTCTTC	13	TRBJ2-1	NA	TRBD2	TRBV5-1
CASSQELVTSGRARSYNEQFF	TGTGCCAGCAGCCAAGAGCTGGTGACTAGCGGGAGGGCCCGCTCCTACAATGAGCAGTTCTTC	21	TRBJ2-1	NA	TRBD2	TRBV4-2
CASSGQGALDSPLHF	TGTGCCAGCAGCGGACAGGGGGCGTTAGATTCACCCCTCCACTTT	15	TRBJ1-6	NA	TRBD1	TRBV9
CASRGQGEEKLFF	TGTGCCAGCCGGGGACAGGGGGAAGAAAAACTGTTTTTT	13	TRBJ1-4	NA	TRBD1	TRBV27
CASSFGGGNEKLFF	TGTGCCAGCAGCTTCGGGGGGGGCAACGAAAAACTGTTTTTT	14	TRBJ1-4	NA	NA	TRBV5-5
CAGRWGGNTEAFF	TGTGCCGGGCGGTGGGGGGGGAACACTGAAGCTTTCTTT	13	TRBJ1-1	few	NA	TRBV6-5
CASSFSSNQPQHF	TGTGCCAGCAGTTTCTCTAGCAATCAGCCCCAGCATTTT	13	TRBJ1-5	NA	NA	TRBV27
CASSRTYEQYF	TGTGCCAGCAGCCGTACCTACGAGCAGTACTTC	11	TRBJ2-7	NA	NA	TRBV27
CASSNHPGVGRGQPQHF	TGTGCCAGCAGCAACCACCCAGGGGTAGGTCGGGGTCAGCCCCAGCATTTT	17	TRBJ1-5	NA	NA	TRBV7-2
CASSDHFNNEQFF	TGTGCCAGCAGCGATCACTTTAACAATGAGCAGTTCTTC	13	TRBJ2-1	NA	NA	TRBV6-1
CASSPPFERDNEQFF	TGTGCCAGCTCACCACCGTTTGAGCGGGATAATGAGCAGTTCTTC	15	TRBJ2-1	NA	TRBD2	TRBV18
CASSKNRGYGYTF	TGTGCCAGCAGTAAGAACAGGGGCTATGGCTACACCTTC	13	TRBJ1-2	NA	TRBD1	TRBV6-5